The entry below gives a single T cell receptor (beta chain) sequence along with its context. These data are taken from a study of blood T cell repertoires in COVID-19. Original data processing: Reference gene primer amplification yielded estimated nucleated cell counts. Sequenced by immunoSEQ multiplex PCR; TCRdb stores in-frame clones only, minus some. V and J calls plus clone size are reproduced from that table; the DNA served to infer D and trimming. The top ten clones hold about 12% of a sample with some 100,000 clones, 80% of them seen once. The sequenced sample consisted of peripheral blood. This TCR derives from a woman aged 70-85 years with acute or convalescent COVID-19.

DNA for the CDR3: TGTGCCAGCAGCTTAGGATCCGGGACTAGCGGCACAGATACGCAGTATTTT. As protein: CASSLGSGTSGTDTQYF. The chain employs TRBV7-2 and TRBJ2-3; 10 nucleotides align to TRBD2. The CDR3 loop spans 17 amino acids. The germline CDR1 and CDR2 sequences are SGHTA and FQGNSA. V shed 1 base, J shed 1 base, and the junction held 5 bases outside the gene matches.